This TCR beta chain was sequenced in a study of T cell responses to AZD1222 COVID-19 vaccine. Study-level points and caveats: Regions left unmutated in variants are reportedly the target of nearly half of spike-specific TCRs. Two AZD1222 administrations were followed by greater Spike-specific TCR breadth and depth. Spike-spanning, vaccine-associated CD4 TCRs were dominant at 160-218 and 743-854. AZD1222 recipients seropositive at baseline numbered only five to seven.

This table comes from immunoSEQ multiplex PCR, and its TCRdb copy is limited to in-frame clones, with some not included. The data contain roughly 190,000 clones, roughly nine tenths of them singletons. With respect to this clone: Antigen unknown.

Trimming removed 4 bases from V and 6 bases from J; junction bases left unmatched: 5. This CDR3 region has 13 residues. The V gene's germline CDR1 is LGHDT and CDR2 YNNKEL (reference sequence). This chain links TRBV3-1 (or the pseudogene TRBV3-2) with TRBJ2-7; 8 nucleotides match TRBD2. Sequenced here: peripheral blood, sampled 28 days after the second AZD1222 dose. The receptor's source is an adult who received the AZD1222 COVID-19 vaccine. CDR3 bases: TGTGCCAGCAGCCTCCGGGGGGGTGCCGAGCAGTACTTC. Residues: CASSLRGGAEQYF.